A single sample is the source of the 5 T cell receptor beta chains below, sequenced in a study of radiotherapy plus CTLA-4 blockade in lung cancer. Sequencing used immunoSEQ multiplex PCR; TCRdb keeps in-frame clones, though not all of them. The sample has approximately 40,000 clones; 65% to 90% are singletons. This material consisted of peripheral blood, taken from a patient treated with radiotherapy plus ipilimumab. These receptors were collected from a human donor with non-small cell lung cancer whose response to radiotherapy plus ipilimumab could not be evaluated.

V and J are TRBV9 and TRBJ2-3; tentatively, D is TRBD1 (6 bases). Germline CDR1 reads SGDLS; CDR2 reads YYNGEE. Trimming pared 0 bases from V and 9 bases from J, leaving 17 bases between. The CDR3 has 15 amino acids. CDR3 loop: CASSVGGYRAGTQYF. Written as DNA, the CDR3 is TGTGCCAGCAGCGTAGGCGGCTACAGGGCCGGGACGCAGTATTTT.

The chain joins TRBV7-3 to TRBJ2-5; TRBD2 might be the D (5 bases). Germline V CDR1 and CDR2: SGHTA, FQGTGA. Trimming left V 4 bases short and J 8 bases short, with 20 bases between. The CDR3 loop spans 15 amino acids. The CDR3 here is CASSSGPGVSLTQYF. Here the CDR3 DNA reads TGTGCCAGCAGCTCCGGCCCCGGGGTGTCTTTAACCCAGTACTTC.

The gene calls are TRBV7-2 and TRBJ2-6; 9 bases fit TRBD1. Looked up from germline, CDR1 is SGHTA and CDR2 is FQGNSA. This CDR3 is built from 17 residues. J gave up 3 bases and V 1 base, and 4 bases lay outside the gene matches. The DNA of the CDR3 is TGTGCCAGCAGCTTAGGGACAGGGGCTAGTGGGGCCAACGTCCTGACTTTC. Its protein is CASSLGTGASGANVLTF.

This rearrangement joins TRBV11-1 to TRBJ2-7; 10 bases line up with TRBD2. The CDR3 runs 14 residues. J gave up 3 bases and V 1 base, and 0 bases lay outside the gene matches. In germline, CDR1 is SGHAT, CDR2 FQDESV (reference sequence). CDR3 loop: CASSLVAGGYEQYF. The DNA for the CDR3 is TGTGCCAGCAGCTTAGTAGCGGGAGGCTACGAGCAGTACTTC.

The rearrangement uses TRBV5-8 and TRBJ1-1; maybe TRBD1 (5 bases). CDR3 length equals 15 residues. Trimming pared 4 bases from V and 5 bases from J, leaving 18 bases between. From germline, CDR1 is SGHTS and CDR2 YDEGEE. The CDR3 nucleotides are TGTGCCAGCAGCCAAATCCCCCAGGGAAAGACTGAAGCTTTCTTT. This translates into CASSQIPQGKTEAFF.